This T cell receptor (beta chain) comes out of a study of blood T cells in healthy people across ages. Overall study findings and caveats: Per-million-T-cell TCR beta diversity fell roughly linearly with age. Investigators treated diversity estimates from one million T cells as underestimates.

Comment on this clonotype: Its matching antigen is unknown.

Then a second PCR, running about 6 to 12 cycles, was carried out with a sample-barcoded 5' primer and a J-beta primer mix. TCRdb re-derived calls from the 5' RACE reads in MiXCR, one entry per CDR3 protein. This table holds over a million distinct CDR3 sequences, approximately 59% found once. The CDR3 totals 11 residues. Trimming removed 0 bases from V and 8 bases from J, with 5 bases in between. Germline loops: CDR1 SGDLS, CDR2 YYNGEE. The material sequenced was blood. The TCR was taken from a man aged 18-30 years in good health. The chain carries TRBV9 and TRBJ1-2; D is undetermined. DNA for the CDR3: TGTGCCAGCAGCGTAGATGGAGGCTACACCTTC. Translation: CASSVDGGYTF. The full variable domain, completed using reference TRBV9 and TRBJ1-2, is DSGVTQTPKHLITATGQRVTLRCSPRSGDLSVYWYQQSLDQGLQFLIQYYNGEERAKGNILERFSAQQFPDLHSELNLSSLELGDSALYFCASSVDGGYTFGSGTRLTVV.